The next 16 T cell receptor beta chains were all read from a single sample in a study of cytomegalovirus exposure and HLA in healthy donors. The PCR used 60 Vbeta and 13 Jbeta primers. Some clones are missing from TCRdb's copy, which holds only in-frame ones; the method was immunoSEQ multiplex PCR. The sample records about 120,000 clones, around four fifths being singletons. The specimen sequenced was PBMCs. The receptors stem from a female donor in good health and CMV-seronegative.

V gene TRBV28 combines with J gene TRBJ1-4; D gene unclear. Germline V CDR1 and CDR2: MDHEN, SYDVKM. This CDR3 spans 13 amino acids. Trimming pared 4 bases from V and 0 bases from J, leaving 3 bases between. The CDR3 DNA follows: TGTGCCAGCAGTTCCTCAACTAATGAAAAACTGTTTTTT. Residues: CASSSSTNEKLFF.

Here the CDR3 DNA reads TGTGCCAGCGTTACAGGGGAGTCTGGGGCCAACGTCCTGACTTTC. It codes for CASVTGESGANVLTF. This chain links TRBV11-2 with TRBJ2-6; TRBD1 matches at 7 bases. CDR1 is SGHAT and CDR2 is FQNNGV in the germline V gene. The CDR3 is made up of 15 amino acids. The J segment lost 1 base and the V segment lost 8 bases, leaving 5 bases of the junction unmatched.

The rearrangement joins TRBV30 to TRBJ2-3; no firm D call. Germline values: CDR1 GTSNPN, CDR2 SVGIG (reference sequence). V was cut by 5 bases and J by 2 bases, with 20 bases left in between. The CDR3 runs to 16 residues. The CDR3 loop is CAWHTFKNPSTDTQYF. The CDR3 DNA reads TGTGCCTGGCATACTTTCAAAAACCCCTCCACAGATACGCAGTATTTT.

V is TRBV5-5 and J is TRBJ2-7; 7 bases match TRBD2. The CDR3 has 13 residues. Losses at the gene ends were 2 bases for V and 3 bases for J; bases not matched to a gene: 2. Germline V gene data show CDR1 as SGHKS and CDR2 as YYEKEE (reference sequence). CDR3 in DNA: TGTGCCAGCAGCTTAGGGGAGGGCTACGAGCAGTACTTC. Amino acid sequence: CASSLGEGYEQYF.

The chain uses TRBV4-3 and TRBJ2-1, with a possible D match to TRBD2 (5 bases). This CDR3 has 15 amino acids. In germline, CDR1 is LGHNA, CDR2 YSLEER. V was cut by 0 bases and J by 8 bases, with 14 bases left in between. Here the CDR3 reads CASSQDPGYADEQFF. Written as DNA, the CDR3 is TGCGCCAGCAGCCAAGATCCGGGGTACGCTGATGAGCAGTTCTTC.

This clone was detected a few times. CDR3 sequence: CASSLEGRGTEAFF. The CDR3 nucleotides are TGCGCCAGCAGCTTGGAAGGAAGGGGAACTGAAGCTTTCTTT. The V and J genes are TRBV5-1 and TRBJ1-1; D possibly corresponds to TRBD1 (5 bases). The germline gives CDR1 SGHRS, CDR2 YFSETQ. Trimming left V 0 bases short and J 5 bases short, with 11 bases between. This CDR3 region has 14 residues.

The rearrangement joins TRBV10-3 to TRBJ2-7; TRBD1 might be the D (5 bases). Trimming took 3 bases from V and 2 from J, leaving 17 bases between them. The germline V gene has CDR1 ENHRY and CDR2 SYGVKD. This CDR3 contains 16 residues. The CDR3 region is CAISDKGKGNAYEQYF. CDR3 DNA: TGTGCCATCAGTGATAAGGGGAAGGGGAATGCCTACGAGCAGTACTTC.

This chain connects TRBV27 to TRBJ2-1, with D perhaps TRBD2 (6 bases). CDR1 is MNHEY and CDR2 is SMNVEV in the germline V gene (reference sequence). With 2 bases removed from V and 5 bases from J, the gap between germline ends came to 16 bases. The CDR3 has 16 amino acids. The CDR3 loop is CASSLASGVLNNEQFF. CDR3 coding DNA: TGTGCCAGCAGTTTAGCCTCGGGAGTACTTAACAATGAGCAGTTCTTC.

CDR3 sequence (DNA): TGTGCCAGCAGCGCCTCCCCCAGCGGGGGGGGTGAGGTCCAGTACTTC. This translates into CASSASPSGGGEVQYF. The genes are TRBV9 and TRBJ2-5; 10 positions match TRBD2. The germline V gene has CDR1 SGDLS and CDR2 YYNGEE. CDR3 length equals 16 residues. J was trimmed by 10 bases and V by 3 bases; bases with no gene match: 15.

The V call is TRBV28, the J call TRBJ1-2; possibly TRBD1 for D (6 bases). There are 15 residues in the CDR3. Per the germline V gene, CDR1 is MDHEN and CDR2 is SYDVKM. V was trimmed by 1 base and J by 2 bases, leaving 11 bases between them. The CDR3 region has the DNA TGTGCCAGCAGTTTATATCGGGGGGCCAACTATGGCTACACCTTC. Translated, it gives CASSLYRGANYGYTF.

This chain links TRBV30 with TRBJ1-1; the D gene is possibly TRBD1 (5 bases). V dropped 3 bases and J dropped 1 base, with 9 bases sitting between them. This CDR3 comprises 13 residues. Germline CDR1 and CDR2: GTSNPN and SVGIG (reference sequence). Here the CDR3 reads CAWRDDRNTEAFF. Written as DNA, the CDR3 is TGTGCCTGGAGAGATGACAGGAACACTGAAGCTTTCTTT.

This sequence joins TRBV18 and TRBJ2-7; the match to TRBD1 covers 8 bases. CDR1 KGHSH and CDR2 LQKENI come from the germline V gene. The CDR3 is 16 amino acids. V shed 1 base, J shed 0 bases, and the junction held 5 bases outside the gene matches. The DNA for the CDR3 is TGTGCCAGCTCACCACTGGGACAGGCCCACTCCTACGAGCAGTACTTC. As protein: CASSPLGQAHSYEQYF.

This clone was observed a few times. This rearrangement joins TRBV4-3 to TRBJ1-1; a possible D gene is TRBD1 (6 bases). There are 17 residues in the CDR3. The V end was cut by 4 bases, the J end by 3 bases, with 21 bases between. Germline V gene data show CDR1 as LGHNA and CDR2 as YSLEER. In nucleotides, the CDR3 is TGCGCCAGCAGCCCCAAACTCTTCCGGACAGACCACACTGAAGCTTTCTTT. It encodes CASSPKLFRTDHTEAFF.

The chain uses TRBV7-2 and TRBJ2-2, with D uncertain. V lost 5 bases and J 4 bases, leaving 11 bases between the germline ends. This CDR3 contains 14 residues. CDR1 SGHTA and CDR2 FQGNSA come from the germline V gene. CDR3: CASSQLSGTGELFF. In DNA form, the CDR3 reads TGTGCCAGCAGCCAGCTTTCGGGCACCGGGGAGCTGTTTTTT.

The chain combines TRBV2 with TRBJ2-7, with 10 nucleotides matching TRBD1. The germline CDR1 and CDR2 sequences are SNHLY and FYNNEI. The CDR3 is made up of 12 amino acids. V was clipped by 6 bases and J by 5 bases; unmatched bases: 1. The CDR3 sequence: CASSDRGHEQYF. Written as DNA, the CDR3 is TGTGCCAGCAGCGACAGGGGGCACGAGCAGTACTTC.

The genes are TRBV7-8 and TRBJ1-5; TRBD1 is a possible D gene (5 bases). Germline V CDR1 and CDR2: SGHVS, FQNEAQ. This CDR3 is 15 amino acids long. V shed 1 base and J shed 6 bases, with 13 bases lying between them. CDR3 sequence reads: CASSLGRLGRQPQHF. In nucleotides, the CDR3 is TGTGCCAGCAGCTTAGGGCGATTGGGGCGTCAGCCCCAGCATTTT.